The sequence of this TCR beta chain was determined in a study of CD8+CD57+ T cells in acquired aplastic anemia. Template material for TCR beta VDJ and CDR3 profiling consisted of genomic DNA. Each CDR3 protein gets one entry after TCRdb re-called the reads with MiXCR. The sample has some 180,000 distinct CDR3 sequences, approximately 48% seen once. In its sample, this clonotype was seen many times. Whoever was chosen for sequencing had shown CD8+CD57+ cell expansion by flow cytometry. The sequencing sample was made of sorted CD4+, CD8+, or CD8+CD57+ T cells (not recorded which) from PBMCs. The sequence was obtained from a human donor with aplastic anemia.

In nucleotides, the CDR3 is TGTGCCAGTAGTATAGGACAGGAACCTCAGGGCTACACCTTC. It is translated as CASSIGQEPQGYTF. This chain joins TRBV19 and TRBJ1-2, with D maybe TRBD1 (6 bases). From germline, CDR1 is LNHDA and CDR2 SQIVND (reference sequence). The CDR3 loop spans 14 amino acids. V lost 1 base and J lost 8, with 14 bases in between. Full variable domain (rest looked up from reference TRBV19 and TRBJ1-2): DGGITQSPKYLFRKEGQNVTLSCEQNLNHDAMYWYRQDPGQGLRLIYYSQIVNDFQKGDIAEGYSVSREKKESFPLTVTSAQKNPTAFYLCASSIGQEPQGYTFGSGTRLTVV.